This T cell receptor beta chain was observed in a study of beta chain features in type 1 diabetes. Regarding the study as a whole: There was a moderate but significant shortening of TCRB CDR3s in all four CD4+ subsets of Type 1 diabetes patients.

The investigators reverse transcribed all of the isolated RNA, so they sequenced expressed TCRB transcripts. Sequencing was performed with immunoSEQ multiplex PCR; in TCRdb, only in-frame clones are kept and a portion is missing. Here the sample spans about 340,000 clones, around 9.7% being singletons. The V gene's germline CDR1 is SGHDN and CDR2 FVKESK. Losses at the gene ends were 0 bases for V and 7 bases for J; bases not matched to a gene: 5. The CDR3 runs 14 residues. This clone was picked up many times. Its antigen is still unknown. Specimen: central memory CD4+ T cells from blood. The source of this sequence is a man aged 30 to 39 with type 1 diabetes. This sequence joins TRBV14 and TRBJ1-1, with 7 bases that match TRBD1. The CDR3 nucleotides read TGTGCCAGCAGCCAAGAACGTAACAGGGGTGAAGCTTTCTTT. It is translated as CASSQERNRGEAFF.